Listed below are T cell receptor beta chains from one sample, sequenced in a study of T cell clonotyping in hematopoietic cell transplantation. The method was immunoSEQ multiplex PCR; TCRdb's version includes in-frame clones alone and lacks a portion of them. The sample consists of about 45,000 clones, around 94% of them appearing once. The sequencing sample was made of peripheral blood mononuclear cells. Source of these receptors: a woman in her 50s in good health. Some clones in this sample may be carry-over from other donors' samples. Both conserved end residues are part of each CDR3. D genes are given only for firm matches. Clone size is shown for a subset of rows, as once, few, many or a class of expanded clone.

TRBJ2-7 - TRBD2 TRBV6-5 CASSYSVSGDSYEQYF TGTGCCAGCAGTTACTCGGTTAGCGGGGATTCCTACGAGCAGTACTTC
TRBJ1-1 - - TRBV2 CASQGIRNTEAFF TGTGCCAGCCAGGGGATCAGGAACACTGAAGCTTTCTTT
TRBJ1-6 - - TRBV6-6 CASSLTAGQGNSPLHF TGTGCCAGCAGTTTGACGGCGGGACAAGGAAATTCACCCCTCCACTTT
TRBJ2-7 - - TRBV9 CASSVAAGEANSYEQYF TGTGCCAGCAGCGTAGCTGCCGGGGAAGCTAACTCCTACGAGCAGTACTTC
TRBJ2-7 - TRBD1 TRBV5-6 CAGSLPRGQGGQVPWEQYF TGTGCCGGCAGCTTACCCCGAGGACAGGGGGGACAGGTCCCGTGGGAGCAGTACTTC
TRBJ1-1 - TRBD1 TRBV7-6 CASSLGTGVGTEAFF TGTGCCAGCAGCTTAGGGACAGGGGTGGGCACTGAAGCTTTCTTT
TRBJ2-3 - TRBD2 TRBV11-2 CASSLRLAGGYSTDTQYF TGTGCCAGCAGCTTAAGGCTAGCGGGGGGCTACTCCACAGATACGCAGTATTTT
TRBJ2-3 - TRBD1 TRBV19 CASSHRGQGSTDTQYF TGTGCCAGTAGTCATCGGGGACAGGGAAGCACAGATACGCAGTATTTT
TRBJ1-5 - - TRBV18 CASSPVGPGQGNQPQHF TGTGCCAGCTCACCCGTTGGGCCGGGACAAGGAAATCAGCCCCAGCATTTT
TRBJ2-5 once TRBD1 TRBV30 CAWSEGAQETQYF TGTGCCTGGAGTGAGGGGGCCCAAGAGACCCAGTACTTC
TRBJ2-3 - - TRBV12-5 CASGWGEAFTDTQYF TGTGCTAGTGGTTGGGGCGAGGCCTTCACAGATACGCAGTATTTT
TRBJ1-2 - - TRBV15 CATSRGPGADYGYTF TGTGCCACCAGCAGAGGACCGGGGGCAGACTATGGCTACACCTTC
TRBJ2-7 - TRBD1 TRBV15 CATSRDRTGSKQYF TGTGCCACCAGCAGAGACCGGACAGGTAGTAAGCAGTACTTC
TRBJ1-6 - - TRBV7-6 CASSLEARGSSPLHF TGTGCCAGCAGCTTAGAGGCGAGGGGCTCTTCACCCCTCCACTTT
TRBJ2-7 - - TRBV5-4 CASSARTELNEQYF TGTGCCAGCAGCGCTCGGACAGAGCTTAACGAGCAGTACTTC
TRBJ2-1 - - TRBV19 CASKDDRSYNEQFF TGTGCCAGTAAAGACGACAGGTCCTACAATGAGCAGTTCTTC
TRBJ2-7 - - TRBV5-4 CASSLVGTGTYEQYF TGTGCCAGCAGCTTGGTGGGGACGGGAACCTACGAGCAGTACTTC
TRBJ1-1 - - TRBV29-1 CSVEDKGEWGTEAFF TGCAGCGTTGAAGATAAGGGGGAATGGGGCACTGAAGCTTTCTTT
TRBJ2-5 - - TRBV11-2 CASSPRGGVSSQETQYF TGTGCCAGCAGCCCACGGGGCGGGGTGAGCTCCCAAGAGACCCAGTACTTC
TRBJ1-1 - - TRBV7-2 CASSLAHRPTEAFF TGTGCCAGCAGCTTAGCCCACAGGCCCACTGAAGCTTTCTTT
TRBJ1-1 - - TRBV7-2 CASSLAFSDTEAFF TGTGCCAGCAGCTTAGCCTTTTCGGACACTGAAGCTTTCTTT
TRBJ1-2 - TRBD1 TRBV6-5 CASSSTGALWGYTF TGTGCCAGCAGTTCCACAGGGGCCCTATGGGGCTACACCTTC
TRBJ2-1 - TRBD2 TRBV10-3 CAISAGLTYNEQFF TGTGCCATCAGCGCGGGACTAACTTACAATGAGCAGTTCTTC
TRBJ2-5 - - TRBV4-1 CASSLPGARETQYF TGCGCCAGCAGCCTGCCCGGGGCGCGGGAGACCCAGTACTTC
TRBJ2-5 - TRBD1 TRBV29-1 CSGTGVQTQYF TGCAGCGGGACAGGGGTGCAGACCCAGTACTTC